This paragraph covers one T cell receptor (beta chain) sequence. What it binds is not known. This entry comes from a study of cytomegalovirus exposure and HLA in healthy donors. Findings and limits, study-wide: Most TCRs appeared rarely, but some public TCRs recurred in many donors. 150 to 200 TCR beta chains were listed as cytomegalovirus-associated.

Only in-frame clones appear in the TCRdb table, and some are missing; sequencing was by immunoSEQ multiplex PCR. The sample holds about 200,000 clones, roughly 84% seen once. Trimming at V came to 4 bases and at J to 5 bases, leaving 3 bases not matched to a gene. Germline CDR1 is MNHNS and CDR2 is SASEGT. This CDR3 comprises 13 residues. This clonotype was obtained from a woman under 30 in good health and CMV-seropositive. V usage is TRBV6-1 and J usage is TRBJ2-5, with 8 bases identical to TRBD1. Sequences were obtained from PBMCs. The CDR3: CASSGTGWETQYF. CDR3 sequence (DNA): TGTGCCAGCAGTGGGACAGGGTGGGAGACCCAGTACTTC.